This TCR beta chain was captured in a study of blood T cell repertoires in COVID-19. As for the study in general: COVID-19 samples from acute and convalescent phases originated in the United States, Italy and Spain.

Per the original methods: By means of reference gene primer amplification, nucleated cell counts were estimated. Only in-frame clones appear in the TCRdb table, and some are missing; sequencing was by immunoSEQ multiplex PCR. V and J calls and clone size are copied from that table; D and trimming were computed from the DNA. The sample consists of roughly 61,000 clones, around 66% of them appearing once. J lost 8 bases, V lost 7 bases, and 22 bases had no gene match. Germline lookup yields CDR1 SGHNT and CDR2 YYREEE (reference sequence). The CDR3 contains 18 residues. The cohort comprised adults aged roughly 18 to 95 years residing in around 25 US areas.

This clonotype originated in a woman aged 55 to 70 who had been exposed to COVID-19. The gene calls are TRBV5-4 and TRBJ2-1; TRBD1 aligns across 9 bases. Input material: PBMCs or T cells enriched from blood (not recorded which). CDR3 in DNA: TGTGCCAGCCAAGGGGGGCTGCTGGACAGGGGTCGGGCAGATGAGCAGTTCTTC. This gives the protein CASQGGLLDRGRADEQFF.